The next 6 T cell receptor beta chains were all read from a single sample in a study of cytomegalovirus exposure and HLA in healthy donors (dated by TCRdb to 2017 to 2019). Libraries were prepared through the immunoSEQ multiplex PCR assay. A mixture of 60 forward primers for TCR Vbeta segments and 13 reverse primers for TCR Jbeta segments was used in the multiplex PCR. TCRdb's version of the immuneACCESS table is confined to in-frame rearrangements and falls short of the full clone set. An unresolved V gene accounts for under half of the shortfall where checked; the remainder is of unknown origin. The sample table records around 170,000 clones; over 60% of these occur just once. The ten largest clones capture approximately 1.6% of the sample. The sequencing input was PBMCs. These receptors came from a girl aged 10-17 years in good health and CMV-seronegative.

This clone turned up a few times. The chain combines TRBV10-3 with TRBJ1-2, with D hard to call. The CDR3 spans 15 residues. The V gene's germline CDR1 is ENHRY and CDR2 SYGVKD. The V end lost 6 bases, the J end lost 8 bases, and 22 bases lay between the germline ends. CDR3 region: CAIRSEDSVLGGYTF. CDR3 bases: TGTGCCATCAGATCTGAGGACTCCGTCCTAGGAGGCTACACCTTC.

The V call is TRBV9, the J call TRBJ1-1, with D possibly matching TRBD1 (5 bases). CDR3 size: 17 residues. Germline-derived CDR1 and CDR2 are SGDLS and YYNGEE. V lost 3 bases, J lost 0 bases, and 18 bases lay in between. CDR3 in DNA: TGTGCCAGCAGCGCGAGCCCCGGGGGAGCCTTGAACACTGAAGCTTTCTTT. It translates to CASSASPGGALNTEAFF.

The rearrangement links TRBV5-5 to TRBJ2-3; a possible D gene is TRBD1 (6 bases). This CDR3 has 14 residues. V was clipped by 6 bases and J by 5 bases, with 16 bases between them. Germline V gene data show CDR1 as SGHKS and CDR2 as YYEKEE (reference sequence). CDR3 nucleotide sequence: TGTGCCAGCACCCTGTGGACAGTCGAAGATACGCAGTATTTT. Amino acids: CASTLWTVEDTQYF.

The chain carries TRBV19 and TRBJ1-5, with D hard to call. This CDR3 spans 15 amino acids. Trimming stripped 1 base from V and 2 bases from J, with 9 bases between. Germline loops: CDR1 LNHDA, CDR2 SQIVND (reference sequence). In DNA, the CDR3 is TGTGCCAGTAGTATAGGGGAGGGAGGCAATCAGCCCCAGCATTTT. Translated: CASSIGEGGNQPQHF.

The chain combines TRBV19 with TRBJ1-1; perhaps TRBD1 as D (5 bases). Germline V gene lookup returns CDR1 LNHDA and CDR2 SQIVND (reference sequence). The CDR3 spans 13 residues. This CDR3 reads CAAGPRRGTEAFF. The CDR3 nucleotides read TGTGCTGCTGGTCCTCGGCGGGGGACTGAAGCTTTCTTT.

The chain employs TRBV6-1 and TRBJ2-6; no firm D call. This CDR3 has 13 amino acids. Germline V gene lookup returns CDR1 MNHNS and CDR2 SASEGT. Between the trimmed V and J ends, which lost 11 bases and 1 base, there was a span of 9 bases. The CDR3 sequence: CALSPSGANVLTF. For the CDR3, the DNA is TGTGCCCTAAGTCCGTCTGGGGCCAACGTCCTGACTTTC.